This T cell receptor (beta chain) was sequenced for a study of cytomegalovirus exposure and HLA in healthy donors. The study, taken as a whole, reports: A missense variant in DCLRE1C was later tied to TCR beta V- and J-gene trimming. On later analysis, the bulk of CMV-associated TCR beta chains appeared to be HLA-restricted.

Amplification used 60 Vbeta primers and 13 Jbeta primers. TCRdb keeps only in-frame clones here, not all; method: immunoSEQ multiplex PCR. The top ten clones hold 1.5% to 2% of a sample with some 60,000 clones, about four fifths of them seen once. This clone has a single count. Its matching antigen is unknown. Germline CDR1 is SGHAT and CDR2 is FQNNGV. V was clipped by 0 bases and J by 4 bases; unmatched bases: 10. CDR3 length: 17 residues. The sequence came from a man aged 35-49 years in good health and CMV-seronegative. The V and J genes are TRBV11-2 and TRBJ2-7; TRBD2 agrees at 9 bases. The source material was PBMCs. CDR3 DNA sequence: TGTGCCAGCAGCTTAGATCGGGAAGCGGGGGGCACATACGAGCAGTACGTC. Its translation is CASSLDREAGGTYEQYV.